The 14 T cell receptor beta chains presented below share a single source sample, sequenced in a study of shared clonotypes between healthy human individuals (dated by TCRdb to between 2020 and 2021). Libraries came from the immunoSEQ multiplex PCR assay. TCRdb's version of the immuneACCESS table is confined to in-frame rearrangements and falls short of the full clone set. An unresolved V gene accounts for under half of the shortfall where checked; the remainder is of unknown origin. Recorded for this sample are hundreds of thousands of clones; approximately 74% of them occurred a single time. The ten largest account for less than 2% of the sample. The sequenced sample consisted of memory CD4+ T cells sorted from blood. The cell subset or site label, as the study defines it: CD45RA-negative fraction. The source is a woman in her thirties in good health.

This chain joins TRBV5-1 and TRBJ2-5; D ambiguous. V dropped 4 bases and J dropped 2 bases, with 12 bases sitting between them. In germline, CDR1 is SGHRS, CDR2 YFSETQ. CDR3 length: 14 residues. CDR3 sequence reads: CASSPGMKQETQYF. As DNA, the CDR3 is TGCGCCAGCAGCCCGGGCATGAAGCAAGAGACCCAGTACTTC.

This chain connects TRBV19 to TRBJ1-5, with D tentatively TRBD1 (5 bases). CDR1 LNHDA and CDR2 SQIVND come from the germline V gene (reference sequence). This CDR3 has 18 residues. The V and J ends lost 5 bases and 4 bases respectively, with 24 bases between them. Here the CDR3 reads CASSPRTARGGTNQPQHF. CDR3 nucleotides: TGTGCCAGTAGTCCTCGGACGGCTCGCGGGGGTACTAATCAGCCCCAGCATTTT.

This clone was seen repeatedly, ten times or more. Other DNA sequences from this sample encode an identical CDR3 as well. The V gene is TRBV7-6, the J gene TRBJ1-1; D gene ambiguous. The CDR3 has 16 residues. Per germline, CDR1 SGHVS and CDR2 FNYEAQ. Trimming removed 1 base from V and 3 bases from J, with 15 bases in between. Here the CDR3 reads CASSLVDSGVDTEAFF. Written as DNA, the CDR3 is TGTGCCAGCAGCTTAGTGGACTCCGGGGTCGACACTGAAGCTTTCTTT.

The CDR3 sequence is CASIGTSSETQYF. CDR3 in DNA: TGTGCCAGCATCGGGACATCTTCAGAGACCCAGTACTTC. The chain is built from TRBV6-1 and TRBJ2-5; weak D call: TRBD1 (6 bases). The length of the CDR3 is 13 residues. From germline, CDR1 is MNHNS and CDR2 SASEGT. V was pared by 7 bases and J by 4 bases, with 13 bases between.

The chain uses TRBV6-6 and TRBJ1-1, with 9 positions matching TRBD1. The germline gives CDR1 MNHNY, CDR2 SVGAGI (reference sequence). V gave up 6 bases and J gave up 7 bases; unmatched junction bases: 9. This CDR3 spans 14 amino acids. CDR3: CASRGRTGAVEAFF. In DNA form, the CDR3 reads TGTGCCAGCAGAGGGAGGACAGGGGCAGTTGAAGCTTTCTTT.

This clone has just a few counts. V and J are TRBV5-1 and TRBJ2-2; D not resolved. Per germline, CDR1 SGHRS and CDR2 YFSETQ. The V end lost 1 base, the J end lost 4 bases, and 5 bases lay between the germline ends. The CDR3 is 13 amino acids. CDR3 protein: CASSLSGTGELFF. The CDR3 region has the DNA TGCGCCAGCAGCTTGTCCGGCACCGGGGAGCTGTTTTTT. The whole variable domain, filled in from reference TRBV5-1 and TRBJ2-2, reads KAGVTQTPRYLIKTRGQQVTLSCSPISGHRSVSWYQQTPGQGLQFLFEYFSETQRNKGNFPGRFSGRQFSNSRSEMNVSTLELGDSALYLCASSLSGTGELFFGEGSRLTVL.

This chain joins TRBV28 and TRBJ1-3, with D unresolved. V was cut by 6 bases and J by 0 bases, with 9 bases left in between. Germline CDR1 MDHEN, CDR2 SYDVKM. The CDR3 runs to 14 residues. Written as DNA, the CDR3 is TGTGCCAGCAGGAAGATTAGCTCTGGAAACACCATATATTTT. It is translated as CASRKISSGNTIYF.

The chain is built from TRBV4-2 and TRBJ1-5; perhaps TRBD1 as D (5 bases). Per the germline V gene, CDR1 is LGHNA and CDR2 is YNFKEQ. This CDR3 has 13 residues. V was clipped by 0 bases and J by 6 bases, with 6 bases between them. The chain's CDR3 is CASSQDRGQPQHF. The CDR3 bases are TGTGCCAGCAGCCAAGATAGGGGTCAGCCCCAGCATTTT.

The chain combines TRBV6-1 with TRBJ2-7; possibly TRBD2 for D (6 bases). This CDR3 has 15 amino acids. Trimming took 1 base from V and 3 from J, leaving 13 bases between them. Germline lookup yields CDR1 MNHNS and CDR2 SASEGT. CDR3 coding DNA: TGTGCCAGCAGTGAAGTCGATAGCGGAGGCTACGAGCAGTACTTC. Translating gives CASSEVDSGGYEQYF.

Comments on this clone: Other DNA sequences in this sample translate to the same CDR3. The chain links TRBV28 to TRBJ1-2; D remains ambiguous. V was pared by 2 bases and J by 1 base, with 2 bases between. This CDR3 region has 12 residues. Germline CDR1 MDHEN, CDR2 SYDVKM. CDR3 in DNA: TGTGCCAGCAGTTTACGTAACTATGGCTACACCTTC. The encoded protein is CASSLRNYGYTF.

The rearrangement links TRBV18 to TRBJ2-7; D might be TRBD1 (6 bases). The CDR3 contains 14 residues. Germline V gene data show CDR1 as KGHSH and CDR2 as LQKENI. Trimming removed 6 bases at V and 4 bases at J, with 16 bases between. The CDR3 reads CASSLSRGTYEQYF. The CDR3 nucleotides are TGTGCCAGCTCCCTAAGCCGAGGGACATACGAGCAGTACTTC.

The chain combines TRBV11-2 with TRBJ2-7; 14 nucleotides match TRBD2. Looked up from germline, CDR1 is SGHAT and CDR2 is FQNNGV. This CDR3 has 16 residues. V lost 5 bases and J lost 5; bases outside the gene matches: 8. The CDR3 DNA follows: TGTGCCAGCAGCAAAACGAAGGGACTAGCGGGAGACGAGCAGTACTTC. As protein: CASSKTKGLAGDEQYF. The variable domain in full, with the rest retrieved from reference TRBV11-2 and TRBJ2-7, is EAGVAQSPRYKIIEKRQSVAFWCNPISGHATLYWYQQILGQGPKLLIQFQNNGVVDDSQLPKDRFSAERLKGVDSTLKIQPAKLEDSAVYLCASSKTKGLAGDEQYFGPGTRLTVT.

The V gene is TRBV9, the J gene TRBJ2-2, with D unresolved. Germline-derived CDR1 and CDR2 are SGDLS and YYNGEE. This CDR3 comprises 14 residues. V gave up 0 bases and J gave up 5 bases, with 8 bases separating them. The CDR3: CASSVGPRTGELFF. The CDR3 nucleotides are TGTGCCAGCAGCGTAGGGCCCCGGACCGGGGAGCTGTTTTTT.

This clone was detected only once. J is TRBJ1-2 and V is TRBV10-1, with a tentative D call TRBD1 (5 bases). The CDR3 extends over 13 amino acids. Germline loops: CDR1 WNHNN, CDR2 SYGVQD (reference sequence). V dropped 3 bases and J dropped 4 bases, with 9 bases sitting between them. The CDR3 bases are TGCGCCAGCAGTGAAACAGGATCCTATGGCTACACCTTC. It specifies CASSETGSYGYTF.